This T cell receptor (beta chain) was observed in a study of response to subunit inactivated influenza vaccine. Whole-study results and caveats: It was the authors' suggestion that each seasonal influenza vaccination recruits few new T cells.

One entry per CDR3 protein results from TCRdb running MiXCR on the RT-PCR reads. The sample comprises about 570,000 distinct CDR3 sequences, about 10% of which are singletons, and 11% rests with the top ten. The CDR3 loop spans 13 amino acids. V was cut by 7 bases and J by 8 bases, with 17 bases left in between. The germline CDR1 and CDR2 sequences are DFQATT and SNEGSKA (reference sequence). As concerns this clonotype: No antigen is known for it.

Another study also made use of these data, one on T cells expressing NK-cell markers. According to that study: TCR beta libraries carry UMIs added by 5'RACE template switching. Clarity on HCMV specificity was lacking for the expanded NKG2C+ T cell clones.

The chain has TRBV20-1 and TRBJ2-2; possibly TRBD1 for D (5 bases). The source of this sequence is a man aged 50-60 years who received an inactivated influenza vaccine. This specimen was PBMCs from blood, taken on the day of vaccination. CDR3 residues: CSVRRGSFGELFF. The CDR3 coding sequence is TGCAGTGTCAGAAGGGGTTCTTTTGGGGAGCTGTTTTTT.